This T cell receptor beta chain came from a study of human CD8 memory T cell subsets. Investigators built TCR beta libraries using UMI-labeled 5' RACE. TCRdb reprocessed the 5' RACE reads and keeps a single row for each CDR3 protein, giving no DNA. The sample's table shows 3,200 or so distinct CDR3 sequences. Whole-study findings and limits: Higher diversity in stem-like memory T cells than in precursor exhausted T cells was suggested by Chao1 estimates. The T cell repertoires of the stem-like memory and precursor exhausted subsets exhibited minimal overlap with one another.

Germline V gene sequence: CDR1 KGHSH, CDR2 LQKENI. CDR3 size: 13 residues. About this clonotype: The target antigen is unknown.

This TCR was recovered from a human donor in good health. The sample comprised CD8+ T cells from PBMCs. The chain has TRBV18 and TRBJ2-1. This CDR3 reads CASSPFGYNEQFF.